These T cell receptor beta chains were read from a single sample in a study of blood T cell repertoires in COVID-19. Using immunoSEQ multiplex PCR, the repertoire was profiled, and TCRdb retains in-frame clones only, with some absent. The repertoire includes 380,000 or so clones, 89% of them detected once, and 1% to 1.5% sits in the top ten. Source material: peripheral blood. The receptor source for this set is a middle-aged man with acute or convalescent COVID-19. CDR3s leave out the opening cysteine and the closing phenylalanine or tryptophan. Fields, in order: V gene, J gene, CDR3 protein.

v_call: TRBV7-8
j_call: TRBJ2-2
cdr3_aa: ASNWDGGSAVGELF

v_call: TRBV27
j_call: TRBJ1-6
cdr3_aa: ASSYDRESPLH

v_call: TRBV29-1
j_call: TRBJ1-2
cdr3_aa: SVAERGYGYT

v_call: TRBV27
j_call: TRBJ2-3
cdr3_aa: ASSPRAGAGDTQY

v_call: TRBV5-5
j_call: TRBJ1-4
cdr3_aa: ASSYGSAEKLF

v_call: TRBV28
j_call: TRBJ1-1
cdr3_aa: ASSLFGGSTEAF

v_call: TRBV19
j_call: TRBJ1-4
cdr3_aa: ASSPPGQGDEKLF

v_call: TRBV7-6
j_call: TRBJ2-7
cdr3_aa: ASSLEQGYEQY

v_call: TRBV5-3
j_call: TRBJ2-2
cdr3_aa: ARSLAGGRQYTGELF

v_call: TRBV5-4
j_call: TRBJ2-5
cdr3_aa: ASSLGPHGYQETQY

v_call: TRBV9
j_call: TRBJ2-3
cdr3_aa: ASSVLAGTDTQY

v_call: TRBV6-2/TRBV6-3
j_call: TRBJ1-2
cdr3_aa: ASSPDRGTAYGYT

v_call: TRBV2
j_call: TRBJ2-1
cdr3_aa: ASSGGPTGNHEQF

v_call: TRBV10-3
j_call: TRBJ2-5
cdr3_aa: AISDGRTQETQY

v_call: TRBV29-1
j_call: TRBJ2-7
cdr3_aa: SVEGLVKGEQY

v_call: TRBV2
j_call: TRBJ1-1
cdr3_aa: ASSEQGSGTEAF

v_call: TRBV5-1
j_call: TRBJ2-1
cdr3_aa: ASSLGTQRGHYNEQF

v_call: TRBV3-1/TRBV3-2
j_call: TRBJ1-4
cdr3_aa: ASSPGGAPNEKLF

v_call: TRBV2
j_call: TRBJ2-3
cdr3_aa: AIIKAGASTDTQY

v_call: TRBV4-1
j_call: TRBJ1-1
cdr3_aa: ASSRSGTANTEAF

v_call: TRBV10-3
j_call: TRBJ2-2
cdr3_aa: AISESGTSGTNTGELF

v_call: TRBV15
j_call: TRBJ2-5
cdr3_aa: ATSRPGQGQETQY

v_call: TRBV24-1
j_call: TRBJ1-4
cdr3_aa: ATSDFKTTNEKLF

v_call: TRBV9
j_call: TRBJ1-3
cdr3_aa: ASSQVNSGNTIY

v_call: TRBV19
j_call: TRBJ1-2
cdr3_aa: ASSIETGIYGYT

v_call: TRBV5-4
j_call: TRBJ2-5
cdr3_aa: ASSPRRLTGQETQY

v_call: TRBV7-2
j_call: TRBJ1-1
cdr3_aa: ASSQDRVFGEAF

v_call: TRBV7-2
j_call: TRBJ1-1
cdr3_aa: ASRSQGRTTEAF

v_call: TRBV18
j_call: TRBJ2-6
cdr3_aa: ASSPRQGGGGRIISGANVLT

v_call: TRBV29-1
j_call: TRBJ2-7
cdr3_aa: SVIAGGEQY

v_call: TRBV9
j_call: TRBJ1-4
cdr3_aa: ASGEQATNEKLF

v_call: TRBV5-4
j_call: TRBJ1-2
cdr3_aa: ASRSPGQVFGYT

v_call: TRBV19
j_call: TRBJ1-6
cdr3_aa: ASSITGSPLH

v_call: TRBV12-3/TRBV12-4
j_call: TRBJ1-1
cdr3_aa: ASSNRVKG

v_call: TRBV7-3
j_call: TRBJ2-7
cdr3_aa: ASRSGLETYEQY

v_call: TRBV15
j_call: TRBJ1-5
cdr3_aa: ATSRDRNQPQH

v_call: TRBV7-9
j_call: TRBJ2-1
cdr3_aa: ASSLQYEQF

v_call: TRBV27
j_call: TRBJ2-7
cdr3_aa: ASSLAGGWAEQY

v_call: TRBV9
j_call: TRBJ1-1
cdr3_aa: ASSAGTGGFMNTEAF

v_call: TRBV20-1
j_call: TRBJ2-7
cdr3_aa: SARDNYEQY

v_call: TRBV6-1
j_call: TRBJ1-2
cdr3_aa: ASSEGIGLYGYT

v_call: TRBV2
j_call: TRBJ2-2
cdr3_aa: ASSQAETGELF